A selection of T cell receptor beta chains follows, all from one sample in a study of T cell responses to AZD1222 COVID-19 vaccine. Libraries were prepared by immunoSEQ multiplex PCR; TCRdb keeps only in-frame clonotypes and omits some of them. The sample consists of roughly 80,000 clones, 75% to 90% of them appearing once. The specimen comprised peripheral blood, sampled on day 0 of AZD1222 vaccination. These receptor sequences come from an adult in good health. Each CDR3 is given with its conserved first and last residue. Fields, in order: D gene, V gene, clone size, J gene, CDR3 protein, CDR3 DNA. D genes are given only for firm matches. A row's size may be missing; if present it is once, few, many or a size class.

TRBD1	TRBV7-3	-	TRBJ1-1	CASSLTGGPNTEAFF	TGTGCCAGCAGCTTAACAGGGGGCCCGAACACTGAAGCTTTCTTT
-	TRBV5-5	-	TRBJ1-2	CASSLGTGLGYGYTF	TGTGCCAGCAGCTTGGGGACCGGGCTCGGATATGGCTACACCTTC
-	TRBV28	once	TRBJ1-6	CASSRRQNSPLHF	TGTGCCAGCAGTAGAAGGCAGAATTCACCCCTCCACTTT
-	TRBV2	-	TRBJ1-4	CASTKVATNEKLFF	TGTGCCAGCACGAAGGTTGCAACTAATGAAAAACTGTTTTTT
-	TRBV25-1	-	TRBJ2-3	CASSEPTEDRFTDTQYF	TGTGCCAGCAGTGAACCCACCGAGGACAGATTCACAGATACGCAGTATTTT
TRBD1	TRBV7-9	-	TRBJ1-1	CASSPTGTASRWDTEAFF	TGTGCCAGCAGCCCAACCGGGACAGCTTCTCGATGGGACACTGAAGCTTTCTTT
-	TRBV4-3	-	TRBJ1-4	CASRATATNEKLFF	TGCGCCAGCAGGGCAACAGCAACTAATGAAAAACTGTTTTTT
TRBD1	TRBV6-5	once	TRBJ2-1	CASSSTGGRSYNEQFF	TGTGCCAGCAGTTCGACAGGGGGCAGATCCTACAATGAGCAGTTCTTC
-	TRBV29-1	-	TRBJ1-1	CSGVNTEAFF	TGCAGCGGTGTGAACACTGAAGCTTTCTTT
-	TRBV11-3	-	TRBJ2-4	CASSTNAGGFDIQYF	TGTGCCAGCTCGACCAATGCAGGGGGGTTCGACATTCAGTACTTC
-	TRBV28	-	TRBJ1-2	CASSLTGANYGYTF	TGTGCCAGCAGTTTAACGGGAGCTAACTATGGCTACACCTTC